A single sample is the source of the 24 T cell receptor beta chains below, sequenced in a study of control samples from healthy donors and cancer patients. Method: immunoSEQ multiplex PCR; TCRdb's copy keeps in-frame clones and lacks some. The data contain 150,000 to 200,000 clones, nearly 90% of them seen just once; the ten biggest clones take up just over 1.4%. The sequenced material came from blood. These receptors were taken from a woman between 50 and 59 years old in good health.

The chain joins TRBV28 to TRBJ1-2; TRBD1 might be the D (6 bases). Germline V gene lookup returns CDR1 MDHEN and CDR2 SYDVKM. The CDR3 consists of 14 residues. With 7 bases removed from V and 7 bases from J, the gap between germline ends came to 19 bases. CDR3 protein: CASNMARGASGYTF. Written as DNA, the CDR3 is TGTGCCAGCAATATGGCTCGGGGGGCGAGTGGCTACACCTTC.

The chain recombines TRBV7-2 with TRBJ2-7; TRBD1 agrees at 8 bases. The germline gives CDR1 SGHTA, CDR2 FQGNSA. V was clipped by 2 bases and J by 4 bases; unmatched bases: 10. The CDR3 has 16 residues. The DNA of the CDR3 is TGTGCCAGCAGCTTACTTGGGGACAGGACAGAGTACGAGCAGTACTTC. The encoded protein is CASSLLGDRTEYEQYF.

The chain uses TRBV6-2 or TRBV6-3 and TRBJ1-2; 8 nucleotides match TRBD1. CDR1 is MNHEY, CDR2 SVGEGT, per germline. V trimming: 4 bases; J trimming: 8 bases; junction bases outside the gene matches: 12. This CDR3 contains 15 residues. The CDR3 region is CASSSETGALGGYTF. As DNA, the CDR3 is TGTGCCAGCAGTTCCGAGACAGGGGCGCTCGGGGGCTACACCTTC.

V gene TRBV9 combines with J gene TRBJ2-3, with D possibly TRBD2 on 5 matching bases. Germline assignment: CDR1 SGDLS and CDR2 YYNGEE. The CDR3 sequence is 15 residues long. The ends were cut back, 6 bases at V and 4 bases at J, with 18 bases in the middle. CDR3 residues: CASIPAGETADTQYF. The CDR3 nucleotides are TGTGCCAGCATCCCGGCCGGGGAAACAGCAGATACGCAGTATTTT. The full variable domain, its missing parts supplied by reference TRBV9 and TRBJ2-3, is DSGVTQTPKHLITATGQRVTLRCSPRSGDLSVYWYQQSLDQGLQFLIQYYNGEERAKGNILERFSAQQFPDLHSELNLSSLELGDSALYFCASIPAGETADTQYFGPGTRLTVL.

This chain links TRBV7-2 with TRBJ1-1, with a tentative D call TRBD1 (6 bases). In germline, CDR1 is SGHTA, CDR2 FQGNSA. There are 15 residues in the CDR3. V was cut by 5 bases and J by 4 bases, with 17 bases left in between. The CDR3 reads CASSPTSGGVTEAFF. In nucleotides, the CDR3 is TGTGCCAGCAGCCCAACGAGCGGGGGCGTCACTGAAGCTTTCTTT.

This clone appeared a few times. The chain couples TRBV7-3 to TRBJ1-1, with D possibly being TRBD1 (5 bases). The germline V and J ends were trimmed by 4 bases and 6 bases, with 9 bases remaining between them. The CDR3 is 12 residues long. Germline CDR1 is SGHTA and CDR2 is FQGTGA. The CDR3 reads CASSSQGAEAFF. The CDR3, as DNA: TGTGCCAGCAGCTCGCAGGGAGCTGAAGCTTTCTTT.

V and J are TRBV9 and TRBJ1-1; the D gene is possibly TRBD1 (5 bases). Trimming shortened V by 6 bases and J by 3 bases, and 18 bases separated the two germline ends. The CDR3 totals 15 residues. In germline, CDR1 is SGDLS, CDR2 YYNGEE. This CDR3 reads CASTRSTGLDTEAFF. The CDR3 DNA is TGTGCCAGCACACGTAGCACAGGACTGGACACTGAAGCTTTCTTT.

The chain recombines TRBV11-2 with TRBJ2-7; D remains ambiguous. The V gene's germline CDR1 is SGHAT and CDR2 FQNNGV. CDR3 length: 14 amino acids. V dropped 4 bases and J dropped 0 bases, with 10 bases sitting between them. Here the CDR3 DNA reads TGTGCCAGCAGCTCCCGACATTCCTCCTACGAGCAGTACTTC. It translates to CASSSRHSSYEQYF. The full variable domain, its missing parts supplied by reference TRBV11-2 and TRBJ2-7, is EAGVAQSPRYKIIEKRQSVAFWCNPISGHATLYWYQQILGQGPKLLIQFQNNGVVDDSQLPKDRFSAERLKGVDSTLKIQPAKLEDSAVYLCASSSRHSSYEQYFGPGTRLTVT.

The chain couples TRBV7-3 to TRBJ1-5; D call uncertain. Germline V gene sequence: CDR1 SGHTA, CDR2 FQGTGA. V gave up 0 bases and J gave up 5 bases, with 11 bases separating them. The CDR3 sequence is 15 residues long. The CDR3 reads CASSLTREADQPQHF. CDR3 nucleotide sequence: TGTGCCAGCAGCTTAACCCGGGAGGCCGATCAGCCCCAGCATTTT.

This clone was observed once. The V gene is TRBV6-5, the J gene TRBJ1-4; D is perhaps TRBD1 (6 bases). This CDR3 has 14 residues. Trimming stripped 4 bases from V and 4 bases from J, with 10 bases between. Germline loops: CDR1 MNHEY, CDR2 SVGAGI. The CDR3 spells CASSWTDSNEKLFF. CDR3 coding DNA: TGTGCCAGCAGTTGGACAGACAGTAATGAAAAACTGTTTTTT.

The chain has TRBV7-8 and TRBJ2-1; a weak D match, TRBD2 (6 bases). Germline CDR1 and CDR2: SGHVS and FQNEAQ. This CDR3 has 14 residues. Deletions cut 4 bases from V and 9 bases from J, with 16 bases between. The CDR3 here is CASSSGPGEPEQFF. CDR3 nucleotide sequence: TGTGCCAGCAGCTCCGGGCCGGGGGAGCCTGAGCAGTTCTTC.

This chain uses TRBV10-3 with TRBJ2-7; perhaps TRBD1 as D (5 bases). Germline CDR1 ENHRY, CDR2 SYGVKD. Trimming cost V 7 bases and J 5 bases, with 15 bases left between them. The CDR3 runs 13 residues. The CDR3 coding sequence is TGTGCCATCACGGCGCCAGGGTCCCACGAGCAGTACTTC. It translates to CAITAPGSHEQYF.

A word on this clone: This specimen includes other DNA sequences encoding the same CDR3. The gene calls are TRBV4-1 and TRBJ1-1; D remains unclear. V gave up 0 bases and J gave up 5 bases, with 10 bases separating them. Germline assignment: CDR1 MGHRA and CDR2 YSYEKL. The CDR3 covers 14 residues. The chain's CDR3 is CASSQDSRGTEAFF. The CDR3 DNA reads TGCGCCAGCAGCCAAGATTCACGGGGTACTGAAGCTTTCTTT.

The V and J genes are TRBV28 and TRBJ2-1, with D unclear. V lost 5 bases, J lost 6 bases, and 14 bases lay in between. Germline V gives CDR1 MDHEN, CDR2 SYDVKM. This CDR3 is 14 amino acids long. CDR3 sequence: CASSDSRIINEQFF. DNA for the CDR3: TGTGCCAGCAGTGATAGCAGAATTATCAATGAGCAGTTCTTC.

The J gene is TRBJ1-5, the V gene TRBV19; possible D gene TRBD1, 6 bases. Germline CDR1 is LNHDA and CDR2 is SQIVND (reference sequence). V was pared by 5 bases and J by 6 bases, with 17 bases between. CDR3 length: 15 amino acids. CDR3 amino acids: CASSLLRDMGQPQHF. The CDR3 DNA follows: TGTGCCAGTAGTCTCCTCCGGGACATGGGTCAGCCCCAGCATTTT.

The rearrangement links TRBV7-2 to TRBJ1-4, with D maybe TRBD1 (5 bases). This CDR3 region has 15 residues. The germline V gene has CDR1 SGHTA and CDR2 FQGNSA. The ends were cut back, 2 bases at V and 5 bases at J, with 12 bases in the middle. CDR3 sequence: CASSLNGGSNEKLFF. The DNA for the CDR3 is TGTGCCAGCAGCTTAAACGGGGGTTCCAATGAAAAACTGTTTTTT.

The rearrangement joins TRBV5-6 to TRBJ2-7; 9 nucleotides match TRBD1. This CDR3 has 14 amino acids. Losses at the gene ends were 4 bases for V and 6 bases for J; bases not matched to a gene: 8. From germline, CDR1 is SGHDT and CDR2 YYEEEE. The DNA for the CDR3 is TGTGCCAGCAGCAGGGACAGGGCCTCCGGCGAGCAGTACTTC. It specifies CASSRDRASGEQYF.

The chain links TRBV4-1 to TRBJ1-3; D is ambiguous. In germline, CDR1 is MGHRA, CDR2 YSYEKL. V lost 0 bases and J lost 0, with 9 bases in between. The CDR3 is 16 residues long. CDR3 residues: CASSQEYRLSGNTIYF. CDR3 DNA: TGCGCCAGCAGCCAAGAGTACCGTCTCTCTGGAAACACCATATATTTT.

The genes are TRBV18 and TRBJ1-1; perhaps TRBD1 as D (5 bases). Germline V CDR1 and CDR2: KGHSH, LQKENI. This CDR3 region has 14 residues. Trimming took off 3 bases at V and 4 bases at J, with 12 bases between the two ends. This chain's CDR3 is CASSPSSGFTEAFF. DNA of the CDR3: TGTGCCAGCTCACCTAGCTCAGGGTTCACTGAAGCTTTCTTT.

CDR3 sequence (DNA): TGTGCCAGCAGCCACGGATCCTGGGACATTTTCTCCTACAATGAGCAGTTCTTC. Translating gives CASSHGSWDIFSYNEQFF. V usage is TRBV2 and J usage is TRBJ2-1, with TRBD1 as a possible D gene (6 bases). The CDR3 covers 18 residues. The V end lost 6 bases, the J end lost 0 bases, and 21 bases lay between the germline ends. CDR1 and CDR2 from the germline V gene are SNHLY and FYNNEI.

Worth noting for this clone: The junction differs from germline at one of its ends, possibly a read error. This chain joins TRBV19 and TRBJ2-7; D may be TRBD1 (5 bases). The CDR3 extends over 14 amino acids. Germline V CDR1 and CDR2: LNHDA, SQIVND (reference sequence). The CDR3 loop is CATSNPGLSYEQYF. In nucleotides, the CDR3 is TGTGCCACTAGTAACCCAGGGCTATCCTACGAGCAGTACTTC.

This chain joins TRBV4-3 and TRBJ1-2, with 7 bases that match TRBD1. This CDR3 region has 14 residues. V lost 5 bases and J lost 4; bases outside the gene matches: 7. Per germline, CDR1 LGHNA and CDR2 YSLEER. Written as DNA, the CDR3 is TGCGCCAGCAGCGGTGACAGGGTGGGCTATGGCTACACCTTC. Encoded protein: CASSGDRVGYGYTF.

This clone was seen just once. V is TRBV27 and J is TRBJ1-2, with 9 bases lining up with TRBD1. Germline assignment: CDR1 MNHEY and CDR2 SMNVEV (reference sequence). CDR3 size: 15 residues. V gave up 8 bases and J gave up 2 bases; unmatched junction bases: 9. The DNA of the CDR3 is TGTGCCAGCGGCCGGCCGGGACAGGGCAACTATGGCTACACCTTC. Amino acids: CASGRPGQGNYGYTF.

The chain employs TRBV9 and TRBJ1-3; the match to TRBD1 covers 8 bases. This CDR3 is built from 16 residues. Germline-derived CDR1 and CDR2 are SGDLS and YYNGEE. V dropped 0 bases and J dropped 2; count of bases not matched to a gene: 4. CDR3 DNA sequence: TGTGCCAGCAGCGTAGGGTCAGGGGGCGCTGGAAACACCATATATTTT. This sequence encodes CASSVGSGGAGNTIYF.